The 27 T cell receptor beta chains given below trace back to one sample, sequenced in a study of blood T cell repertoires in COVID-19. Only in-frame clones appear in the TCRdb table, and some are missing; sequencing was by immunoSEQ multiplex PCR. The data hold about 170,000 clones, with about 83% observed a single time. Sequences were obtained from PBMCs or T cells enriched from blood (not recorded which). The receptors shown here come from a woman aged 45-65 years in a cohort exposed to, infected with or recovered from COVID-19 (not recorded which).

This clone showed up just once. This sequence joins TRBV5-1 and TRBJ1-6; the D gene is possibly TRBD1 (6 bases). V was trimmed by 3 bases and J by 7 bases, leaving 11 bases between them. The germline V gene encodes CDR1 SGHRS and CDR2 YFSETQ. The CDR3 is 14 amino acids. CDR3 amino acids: CASSSQTGNSPLHF. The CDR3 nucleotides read TGCGCCAGCAGCTCTCAAACAGGGAATTCACCCCTCCACTTT.

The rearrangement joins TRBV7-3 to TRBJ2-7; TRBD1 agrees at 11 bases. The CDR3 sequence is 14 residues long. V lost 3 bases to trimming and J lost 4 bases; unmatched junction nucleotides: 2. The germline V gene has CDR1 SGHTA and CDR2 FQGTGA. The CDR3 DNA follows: TGTGCCAGCAGCTTCGGGACAGGGGGTTACGAGCAGTACTTC. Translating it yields CASSFGTGGYEQYF.

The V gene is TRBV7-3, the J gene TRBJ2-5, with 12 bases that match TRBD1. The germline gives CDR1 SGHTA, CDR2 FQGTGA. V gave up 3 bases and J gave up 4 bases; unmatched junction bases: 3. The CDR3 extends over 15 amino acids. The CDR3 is CASSLGQGAGETQYF. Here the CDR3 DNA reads TGTGCCAGCAGCTTGGGACAGGGGGCCGGAGAGACCCAGTACTTC.

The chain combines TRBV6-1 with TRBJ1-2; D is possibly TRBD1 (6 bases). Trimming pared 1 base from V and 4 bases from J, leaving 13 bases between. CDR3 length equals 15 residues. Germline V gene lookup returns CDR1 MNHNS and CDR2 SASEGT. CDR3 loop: CASSEDRVVIYGYTF. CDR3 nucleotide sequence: TGTGCCAGCAGTGAAGACAGGGTGGTGATCTATGGCTACACCTTC.

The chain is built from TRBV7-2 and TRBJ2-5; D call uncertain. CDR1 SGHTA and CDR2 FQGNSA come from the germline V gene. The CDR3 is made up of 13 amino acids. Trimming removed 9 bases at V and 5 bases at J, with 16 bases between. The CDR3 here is CASQAPFWETQYF. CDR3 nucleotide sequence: TGTGCCAGTCAAGCTCCGTTCTGGGAGACCCAGTACTTC.

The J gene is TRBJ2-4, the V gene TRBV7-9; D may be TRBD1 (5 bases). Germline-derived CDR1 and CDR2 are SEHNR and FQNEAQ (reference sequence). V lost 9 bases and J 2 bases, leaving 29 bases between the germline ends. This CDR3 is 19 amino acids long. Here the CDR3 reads CASKILHGGRDESKNIQYF. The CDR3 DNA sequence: TGTGCCAGTAAGATCCTCCACGGTGGCAGGGATGAATCCAAAAACATTCAGTACTTC.

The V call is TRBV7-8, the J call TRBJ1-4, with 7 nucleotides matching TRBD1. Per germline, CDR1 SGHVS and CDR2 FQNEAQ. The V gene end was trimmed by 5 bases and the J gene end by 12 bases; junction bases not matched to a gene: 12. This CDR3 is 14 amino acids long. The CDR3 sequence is CASSRGGQEKELFF. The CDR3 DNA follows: TGTGCCAGCAGCCGGGGTGGACAGGAGAAAGAACTGTTTTTT.

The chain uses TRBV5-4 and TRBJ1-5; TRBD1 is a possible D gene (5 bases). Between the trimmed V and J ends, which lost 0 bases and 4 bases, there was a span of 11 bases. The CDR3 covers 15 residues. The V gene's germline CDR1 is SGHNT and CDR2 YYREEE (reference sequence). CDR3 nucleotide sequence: TGTGCCAGCAGCTTGGAACCTTCAGGGAATCAGCCCCAGCATTTT. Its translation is CASSLEPSGNQPQHF.

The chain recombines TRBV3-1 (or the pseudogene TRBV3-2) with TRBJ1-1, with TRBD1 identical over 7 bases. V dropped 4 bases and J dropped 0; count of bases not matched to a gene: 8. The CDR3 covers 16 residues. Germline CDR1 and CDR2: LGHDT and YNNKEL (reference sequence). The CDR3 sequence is CASSPYRGAMNTEAFF. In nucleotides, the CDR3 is TGTGCCAGCAGCCCGTACAGGGGCGCAATGAACACTGAAGCTTTCTTT.

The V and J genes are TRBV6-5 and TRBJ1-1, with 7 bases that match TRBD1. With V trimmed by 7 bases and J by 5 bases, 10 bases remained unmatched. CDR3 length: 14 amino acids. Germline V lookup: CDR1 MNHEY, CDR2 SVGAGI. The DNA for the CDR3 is TGTGCCAGCAACCCCGACAGGGTAAATACTGAAGCTTTCTTT. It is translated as CASNPDRVNTEAFF.

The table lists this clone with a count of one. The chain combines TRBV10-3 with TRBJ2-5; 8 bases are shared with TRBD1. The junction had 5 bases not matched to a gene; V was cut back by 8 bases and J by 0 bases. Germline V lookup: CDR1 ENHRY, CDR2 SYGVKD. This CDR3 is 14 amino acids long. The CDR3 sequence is CAIGSGQDQETQYF. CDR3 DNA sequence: TGTGCCATCGGTTCGGGACAGGACCAAGAGACCCAGTACTTC.

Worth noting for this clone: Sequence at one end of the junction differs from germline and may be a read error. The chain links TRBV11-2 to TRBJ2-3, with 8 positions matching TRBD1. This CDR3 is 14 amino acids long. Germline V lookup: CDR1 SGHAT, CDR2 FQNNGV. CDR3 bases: TGTGCCAGCAGCCTAGACAGGGGTCCAGATACGCAGTATTTT. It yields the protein CASSLDRGPDTQYF.

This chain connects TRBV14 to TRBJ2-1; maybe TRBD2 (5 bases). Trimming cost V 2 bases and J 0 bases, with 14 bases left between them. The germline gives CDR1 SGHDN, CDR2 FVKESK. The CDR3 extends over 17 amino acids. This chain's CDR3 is CASSQQSGRPSYNEQFF. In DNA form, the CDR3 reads TGTGCCAGCAGCCAACAAAGCGGCCGACCCTCCTACAATGAGCAGTTCTTC.

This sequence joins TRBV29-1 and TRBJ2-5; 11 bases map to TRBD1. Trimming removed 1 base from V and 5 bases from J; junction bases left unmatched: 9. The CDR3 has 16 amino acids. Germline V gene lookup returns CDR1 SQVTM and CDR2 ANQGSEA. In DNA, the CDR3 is TGCAGCGTTGAAGTGGGGCCGGGACAGGGGGTTGAGACCCAGTACTTC. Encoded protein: CSVEVGPGQGVETQYF.

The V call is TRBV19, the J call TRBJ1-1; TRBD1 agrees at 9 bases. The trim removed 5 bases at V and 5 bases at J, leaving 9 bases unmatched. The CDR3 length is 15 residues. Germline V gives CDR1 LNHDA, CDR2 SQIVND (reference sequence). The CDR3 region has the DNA TGTGCCAGTAGTTTGGGGACAGGGATAATGACTGAAGCTTTCTTT. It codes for CASSLGTGIMTEAFF.

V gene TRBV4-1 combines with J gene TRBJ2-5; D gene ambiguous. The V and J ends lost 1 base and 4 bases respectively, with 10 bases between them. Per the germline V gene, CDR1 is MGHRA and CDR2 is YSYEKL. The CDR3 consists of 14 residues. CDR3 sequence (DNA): TGCGCCAGCAGCCAAGGCCAACTTGCAGAGACCCAGTACTTC. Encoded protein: CASSQGQLAETQYF.

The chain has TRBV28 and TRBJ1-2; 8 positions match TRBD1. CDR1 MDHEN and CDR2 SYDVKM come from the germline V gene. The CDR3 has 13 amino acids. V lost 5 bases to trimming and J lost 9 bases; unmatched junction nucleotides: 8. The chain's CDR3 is CASSLPGQERYTF. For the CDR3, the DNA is TGTGCCAGCAGTCTGCCGGGACAGGAACGCTACACCTTC.

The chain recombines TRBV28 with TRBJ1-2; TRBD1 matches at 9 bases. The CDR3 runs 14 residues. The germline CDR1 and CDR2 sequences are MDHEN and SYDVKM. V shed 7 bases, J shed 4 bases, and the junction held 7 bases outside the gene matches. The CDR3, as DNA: TGTGCCAGCACCTCCACAGGGGGCAGCTATGGCTACACCTTC. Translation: CASTSTGGSYGYTF.

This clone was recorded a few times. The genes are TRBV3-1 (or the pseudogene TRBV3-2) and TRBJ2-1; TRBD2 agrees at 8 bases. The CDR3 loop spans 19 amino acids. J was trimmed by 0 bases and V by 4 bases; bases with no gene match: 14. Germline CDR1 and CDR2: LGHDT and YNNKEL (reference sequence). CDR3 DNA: TGTGCCAGCAGCCCAGCCAGCGGGGGCGAGAATAGCTCCTACAATGAGCAGTTCTTC. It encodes CASSPASGGENSSYNEQFF.

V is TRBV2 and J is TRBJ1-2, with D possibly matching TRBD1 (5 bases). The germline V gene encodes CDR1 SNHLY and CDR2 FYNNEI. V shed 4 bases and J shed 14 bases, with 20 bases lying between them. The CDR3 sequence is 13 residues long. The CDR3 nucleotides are TGTGCCAGCAGTGTTTGGCCAGGCAGGGATATTACCTTC. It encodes CASSVWPGRDITF.

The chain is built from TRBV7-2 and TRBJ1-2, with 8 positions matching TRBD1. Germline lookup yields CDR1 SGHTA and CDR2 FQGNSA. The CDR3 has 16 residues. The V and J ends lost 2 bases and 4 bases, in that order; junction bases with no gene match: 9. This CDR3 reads CASSLMAGGQSYGYTF. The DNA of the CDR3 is TGTGCCAGCAGCTTAATGGCAGGGGGCCAGAGCTATGGCTACACCTTC.

CDR3 amino acids: CASPGTESYEQYF. The CDR3, as DNA: TGCGCCAGCCCCGGGACAGAATCCTACGAGCAGTACTTC. The chain has TRBV5-1 and TRBJ2-7; 7 bases map to TRBD1. Germline V gene sequence: CDR1 SGHRS, CDR2 YFSETQ. The CDR3 loop spans 13 amino acids. The V gene end was trimmed by 7 bases and the J gene end by 1 base; junction bases not matched to a gene: 5.

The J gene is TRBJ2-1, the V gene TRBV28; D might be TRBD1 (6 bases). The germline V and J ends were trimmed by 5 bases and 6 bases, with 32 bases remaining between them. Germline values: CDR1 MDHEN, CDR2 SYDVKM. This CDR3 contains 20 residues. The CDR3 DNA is TGTGCCAGCAGTCCAGGACAGCTTAATCAGCTTAGGGGTAGTCTCAATGAGCAGTTCTTC. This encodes CASSPGQLNQLRGSLNEQFF. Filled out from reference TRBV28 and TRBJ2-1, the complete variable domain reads DVKVTQSSRYLVKRTGEKVFLECVQDMDHENMFWYRQDPGLGLRLIYFSYDVKMKEKGDIPEGYSVSREKKERFSLILESASTNQTSMYLCASSPGQLNQLRGSLNEQFFGPGTRLTVL.

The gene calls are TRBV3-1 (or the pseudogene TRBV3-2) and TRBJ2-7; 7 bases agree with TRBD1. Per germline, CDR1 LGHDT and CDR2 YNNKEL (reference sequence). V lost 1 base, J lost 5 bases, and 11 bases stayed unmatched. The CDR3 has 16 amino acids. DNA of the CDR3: TGTGCCAGCAGCCAAGTTATTGGACAGGTGTCCCACGAGCAGTACTTC. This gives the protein CASSQVIGQVSHEQYF.

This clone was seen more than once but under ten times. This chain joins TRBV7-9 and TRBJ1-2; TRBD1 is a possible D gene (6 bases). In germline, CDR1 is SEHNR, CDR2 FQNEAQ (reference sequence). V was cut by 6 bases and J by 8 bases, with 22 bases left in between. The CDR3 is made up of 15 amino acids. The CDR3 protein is CASRILQGLSRGYTF. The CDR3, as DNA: TGTGCCAGCAGGATCCTACAGGGTCTATCCCGCGGCTACACCTTC.

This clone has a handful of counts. The CDR3 sequence: CASSFTGGTNEKLFF. The CDR3 DNA is TGTGCCAGCAGTTTTACAGGGGGAACTAATGAAAAACTGTTTTTT. The V call is TRBV27, the J call TRBJ1-4; 8 positions match TRBD1. This CDR3 is 15 amino acids long. CDR1 is MNHEY, CDR2 SMNVEV, per germline (reference sequence). J was trimmed by 1 base and V by 3 bases; bases with no gene match: 1.

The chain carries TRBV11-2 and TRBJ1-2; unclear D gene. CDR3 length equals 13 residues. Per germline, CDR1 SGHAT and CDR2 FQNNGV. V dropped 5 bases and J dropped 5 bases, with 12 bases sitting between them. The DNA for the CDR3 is TGTGCCAGCAGCGGTCCGGACTTTTATGGCTACACCTTC. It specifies CASSGPDFYGYTF. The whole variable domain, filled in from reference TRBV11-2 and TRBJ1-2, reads EAGVAQSPRYKIIEKRQSVAFWCNPISGHATLYWYQQILGQGPKLLIQFQNNGVVDDSQLPKDRFSAERLKGVDSTLKIQPAKLEDSAVYLCASSGPDFYGYTFGSGTRLTVV.